Only one count was recorded for the clone carrying this T cell receptor beta chain. Some clones are missing from TCRdb's copy, which holds only in-frame ones; the method was immunoSEQ multiplex PCR. The profile shows about 71,000 clones, around 97% of them singletons. The CDR3 consists of 17 residues. From germline, CDR1 is LGHNA and CDR2 YNFKEQ. Unmatched junction bases numbered 9, after V lost 1 base and J lost 4 bases. These data are taken from a study of technical replicates of blood from a few donors. This TCR came from a human donor in good health. The rearrangement joins TRBV4-2 to TRBJ2-3, with 9 nucleotides matching TRBD2. The sample consisted of T cells isolated from PBMCs. CDR3 residues: CASSQGLGTSYPDTQYF. Here the CDR3 DNA reads TGTGCCAGCAGCCAAGGGCTCGGGACTAGCTACCCAGATACGCAGTATTTT.